This T cell receptor (beta chain) comes out of a study of blood T cell repertoires in COVID-19. This clone has only one observation. V was cut by 4 bases and J by 8 bases, with 24 bases left in between. The germline CDR1 and CDR2 sequences are SGDLS and YYNGEE. The CDR3 runs to 17 residues. Sequenced by immunoSEQ multiplex PCR; TCRdb stores in-frame clones only, minus some. Among about 200,000 clones listed, roughly 90% were seen once. Sequenced: PBMCs or T cells enriched from blood (not recorded which). This chain uses TRBV9 with TRBJ1-4; D ambiguous. The clonotype originates from a woman aged 18-30 years who had recovered from COVID-19. The CDR3 region is CASSPPRVRGNGEKLFF. CDR3 DNA sequence: TGTGCCAGCAGCCCACCTCGGGTCCGGGGAAATGGCGAAAAACTGTTTTTT.